This T cell receptor beta chain was sequenced in a study of blood T cell repertoires in COVID-19. Data came from immunoSEQ multiplex PCR; TCRdb stores just in-frame clones and leaves some out. The sample has roughly 160,000 clones, about 85% seen once; the top ten hold about 0.98%. The receptor was isolated from a man younger than 35 with acute or convalescent COVID-19. The sample taken for sequencing was peripheral blood.

The CDR3 region is CASSLAGTGINSPLHF. In nucleotides, the CDR3 is TGTGCCAGCAGCTTAGCCGGGACAGGGATCAATTCACCCCTCCACTTT. The rearrangement links TRBV7-8 to TRBJ1-6; 9 bases agree with TRBD1. Trimming cost V 0 bases and J 7 bases; bases outside gene matches: 4. The CDR3 has 16 amino acids. CDR1 is SGHVS, CDR2 FQNEAQ, per germline.